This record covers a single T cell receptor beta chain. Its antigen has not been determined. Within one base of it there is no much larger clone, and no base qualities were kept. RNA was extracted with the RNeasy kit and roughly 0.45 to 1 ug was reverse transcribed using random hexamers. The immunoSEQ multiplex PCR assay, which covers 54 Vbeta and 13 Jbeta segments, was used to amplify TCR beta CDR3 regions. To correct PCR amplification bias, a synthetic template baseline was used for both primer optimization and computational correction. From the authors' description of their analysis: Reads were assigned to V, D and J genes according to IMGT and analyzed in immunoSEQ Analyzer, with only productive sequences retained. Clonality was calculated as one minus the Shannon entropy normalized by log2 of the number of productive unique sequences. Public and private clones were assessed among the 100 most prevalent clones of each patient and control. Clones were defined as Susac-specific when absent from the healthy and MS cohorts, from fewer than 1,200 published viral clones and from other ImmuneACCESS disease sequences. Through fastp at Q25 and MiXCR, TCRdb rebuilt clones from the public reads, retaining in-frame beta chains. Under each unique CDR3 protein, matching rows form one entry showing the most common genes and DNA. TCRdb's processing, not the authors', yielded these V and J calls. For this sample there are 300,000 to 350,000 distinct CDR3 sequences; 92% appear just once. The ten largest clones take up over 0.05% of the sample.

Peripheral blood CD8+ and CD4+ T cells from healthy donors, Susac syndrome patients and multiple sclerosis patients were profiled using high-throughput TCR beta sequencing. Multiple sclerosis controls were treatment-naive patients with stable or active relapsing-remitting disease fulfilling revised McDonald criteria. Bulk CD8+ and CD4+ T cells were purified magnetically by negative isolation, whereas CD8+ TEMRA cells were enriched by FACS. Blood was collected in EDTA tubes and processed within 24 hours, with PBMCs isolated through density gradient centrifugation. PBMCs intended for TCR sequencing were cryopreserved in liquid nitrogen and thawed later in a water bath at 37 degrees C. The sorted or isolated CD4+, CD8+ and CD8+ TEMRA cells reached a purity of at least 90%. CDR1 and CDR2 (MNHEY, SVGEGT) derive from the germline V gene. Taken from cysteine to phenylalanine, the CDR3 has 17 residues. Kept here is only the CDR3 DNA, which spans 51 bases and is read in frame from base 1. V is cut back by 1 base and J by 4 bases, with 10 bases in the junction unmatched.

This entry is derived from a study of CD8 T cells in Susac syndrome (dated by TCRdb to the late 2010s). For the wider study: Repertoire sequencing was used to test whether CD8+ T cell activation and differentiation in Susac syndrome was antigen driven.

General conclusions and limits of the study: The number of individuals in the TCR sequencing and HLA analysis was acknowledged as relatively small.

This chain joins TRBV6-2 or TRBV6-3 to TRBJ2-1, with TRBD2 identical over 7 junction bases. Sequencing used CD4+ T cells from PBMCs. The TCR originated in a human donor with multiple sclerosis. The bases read TGTGCCAGCAGTTACTTCTCGGTTGAGGGAGGGTACAATGAGCAGTTCTTC. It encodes CASSYFSVEGGYNEQFF.